The 18 T cell receptor beta chains in this list originate from one sample, sequenced in a study of OX40 agonist ivuxolimab in advanced cancers. Profiled with immunoSEQ multiplex PCR; TCRdb holds only in-frame clones, not every one. The sample has 65,000 to 75,000 clones; more than 75% are singletons. The input for sequencing was CD4+ or CD8+ T cells sorted from blood, taken in a trial of the OX40 agonist ivuxolimab. These receptors were taken from an adult with an advanced solid tumor such as melanoma, head and neck, liver or kidney cancer.

The V gene is TRBV19, the J gene TRBJ2-4; possible D gene TRBD2, 5 bases. Germline CDR1 LNHDA, CDR2 SQIVND (reference sequence). The CDR3 has 13 residues. Between the trimmed V and J ends, which lost 3 bases and 7 bases, there was a span of 10 bases. CDR3 in DNA: TGTGCCAGTAGTATCCAGAGGGCTAACATTCAGTACTTC. Protein sequence: CASSIQRANIQYF.

The genes are TRBV5-8 and TRBJ1-2, with 11 bases that match TRBD1. Germline loops: CDR1 SGHTS, CDR2 YDEGEE. The junction had 8 bases not matched to a gene; V was cut back by 2 bases and J by 8 bases. The CDR3 is 15 residues long. The CDR3 region is CASSFSGQGARGYTF. As DNA, the CDR3 is TGTGCCAGCAGCTTCTCTGGACAGGGGGCGCGGGGCTACACCTTC.

The genes are TRBV4-2 and TRBJ2-2, with 12 nucleotides matching TRBD2. V was pared by 2 bases and J by 3 bases, with 4 bases of the junction left unmatched. The CDR3 totals 17 residues. Germline-derived CDR1 and CDR2 are LGHNA and YNFKEQ. CDR3 sequence: CASSQRTSGTYTGELFF. CDR3 coding DNA: TGTGCCAGCAGCCAAAGGACTAGCGGGACTTACACCGGGGAGCTGTTTTTT.

The rearrangement joins TRBV6-6 to TRBJ2-2, with a weak D call TRBD2 (6 bases). Trimming took off 6 bases at V and 8 bases at J, with 13 bases between the two ends. Germline V lookup: CDR1 MNHNY, CDR2 SVGAGI (reference sequence). This CDR3 comprises 13 residues. CDR3 DNA: TGTGCCAGCAGGACATCTAGCGCGGGGGAGCTGTTTTTT. Translation: CASRTSSAGELFF.

This CDR3 reads CSVEGLAANEQFF. Written as DNA, the CDR3 is TGCAGCGTTGAGGGACTAGCGGCCAATGAGCAGTTCTTC. The rearrangement joins TRBV29-1 to TRBJ2-1; 11 nucleotides agree with TRBD2. CDR1 is SQVTM and CDR2 is ANQGSEA in the germline V gene. Trimming cost V 3 bases and J 6 bases; bases outside gene matches: 1. This CDR3 has 13 amino acids.

This chain connects TRBV5-1 to TRBJ2-5; the D call may be TRBD1 or TRBD2 (5 bases each). The germline V gene encodes CDR1 SGHRS and CDR2 YFSETQ. V dropped 4 bases and J dropped 3 bases, with 16 bases sitting between them. This CDR3 spans 15 amino acids. The CDR3: CASSPGRGGKETQYF. CDR3 DNA sequence: TGCGCCAGCAGCCCCGGACGGGGCGGTAAAGAGACCCAGTACTTC.

The CDR3: CASSPRQRGYNEQFF. The CDR3 DNA reads TGTGCCAGCAGTCCCCGCCAGCGCGGGTACAATGAGCAGTTCTTC. The chain uses TRBV28 and TRBJ2-1, with D perhaps matching TRBD2 (5 bases). With 5 bases removed from V and 4 bases from J, the gap between germline ends came to 15 bases. Germline V gene sequence: CDR1 MDHEN, CDR2 SYDVKM. This CDR3 has 15 amino acids.

The V gene is TRBV11-3, the J gene TRBJ1-1, with 8 bases matching TRBD1. Germline V CDR1 and CDR2: SGHNT, YENEEA. Trimming removed 5 bases from V and 0 bases from J; junction bases left unmatched: 5. The CDR3 is made up of 15 amino acids. The CDR3 is CASSIGTGLNTEAFF. DNA for the CDR3: TGTGCCAGCAGCATCGGGACAGGATTGAACACTGAAGCTTTCTTT.

CDR3 DNA sequence: TGCGCCAGCAGCCTCGCCCTCTCAGGCAGCATACAAGCCTACAATGAGCAGTTCTTC. Its translation is CASSLALSGSIQAYNEQFF. V gene TRBV5-1 combines with J gene TRBJ2-1, with D uncertain. Germline V gene data show CDR1 as SGHRS and CDR2 as YFSETQ. CDR3 length: 19 residues. Trimming removed 4 bases at V and 2 bases at J, with 25 bases between. Supplemented by reference TRBV5-1 and TRBJ2-1, the full variable domain reads KAGVTQTPRYLIKTRGQQVTLSCSPISGHRSVSWYQQTPGQGLQFLFEYFSETQRNKGNFPGRFSGRQFSNSRSEMNVSTLELGDSALYLCASSLALSGSIQAYNEQFFGPGTRLTVL.

The chain employs TRBV30 and TRBJ2-1; D not resolved. The CDR3 is made up of 11 amino acids. Germline V gene data show CDR1 as GTSNPN and CDR2 as SVGIG (reference sequence). V lost 5 bases, J lost 8 bases, and 10 bases lay in between. CDR3 sequence (DNA): TGTGCCTGGTCCCCAAGGGATGAGCAGTTCTTC. It is translated as CAWSPRDEQFF. The complete variable domain, with remaining parts taken from reference TRBV30 and TRBJ2-1, reads SQTIHQWPATLVQPVGSPLSLECTVEGTSNPNLYWYRQAAGRGLQLLFYSVGIGQISSEVPQNLSASRPQDRQFILSSKKLLLSDSGFYLCAWSPRDEQFFGPGTRLTVL.

This clone was counted once. The rearrangement joins TRBV5-1 to TRBJ1-1; the D is unclear. Germline lookup yields CDR1 SGHRS and CDR2 YFSETQ. V was pared by 1 base and J by 3 bases, with 13 bases between. The CDR3 runs to 15 residues. DNA of the CDR3: TGCGCCAGCAGCTTGTCAAGTTCCTGGGACACTGAAGCTTTCTTT. It specifies CASSLSSSWDTEAFF.

With respect to this clone: This same CDR3 is encoded by further DNA sequences in the sample. The chain is built from TRBV29-1 and TRBJ2-7; TRBD1 matches at 11 bases. Germline lookup yields CDR1 SQVTM and CDR2 ANQGSEA. The ends lost 7 bases at V and 7 bases at J; junction bases unmatched: 9. The CDR3 runs to 13 residues. CDR3 sequence reads: CSAGTGTGGEQYF. Written as DNA, the CDR3 is TGCAGCGCTGGGACCGGGACAGGGGGGGAGCAGTACTTC.

V usage is TRBV7-6 and J usage is TRBJ1-2, with TRBD1 matching 10 bases. Unmatched junction bases numbered 3, after V lost 4 bases and J lost 7 bases. Per germline, CDR1 SGHVS and CDR2 FNYEAQ. CDR3 length equals 13 residues. The CDR3: CASSSRQGAGYTF. In DNA, the CDR3 is TGTGCCAGCAGCTCAAGACAGGGGGCTGGCTACACCTTC.

This clone was detected once. The chain links TRBV7-3 to TRBJ2-5; 12 bases match TRBD2. With V trimmed by 3 bases and J by 5 bases, 4 bases remained unmatched. Germline V gene data show CDR1 as SGHTA and CDR2 as FQGTGA. The CDR3 is 15 residues long. CDR3 in amino acids: CASSLTSGSGETQYF. The CDR3 nucleotides read TGTGCCAGCAGCTTGACTAGCGGGAGCGGGGAGACCCAGTACTTC.

This clone was picked up one time. V and J are TRBV6-1 and TRBJ2-1, with 7 bases aligning to TRBD1. Germline V gene sequence: CDR1 MNHNS, CDR2 SASEGT. With V trimmed by 6 bases and J by 7 bases, 9 bases remained unmatched. The CDR3 consists of 14 residues. CDR3 loop: CASRAQGMVNEQFF. The CDR3 region has the DNA TGTGCCAGCAGGGCACAGGGGATGGTGAATGAGCAGTTCTTC.

The chain combines TRBV28 with TRBJ1-2, with 8 bases fitting TRBD1. The CDR3 loop spans 17 amino acids. V lost 6 bases, J lost 4 bases, and 16 bases stayed unmatched. The germline V gene encodes CDR1 MDHEN and CDR2 SYDVKM. The CDR3 region has the DNA TGTGCCAGCAGCGTCCCCGGACTCCCTACAGGGGGCTATGGCTACACCTTC. Amino acid sequence: CASSVPGLPTGGYGYTF.

V gene TRBV7-2 combines with J gene TRBJ2-7, with 7 positions matching TRBD2. The CDR3 runs to 14 residues. J was trimmed by 3 bases and V by 1 base; bases with no gene match: 3. Germline V gene sequence: CDR1 SGHTA, CDR2 FQGNSA. The CDR3 coding sequence is TGTGCCAGCAGCTTAGGCGGGAGAGGCTACGAGCAGTACTTC. It specifies CASSLGGRGYEQYF.

V usage is TRBV13 and J usage is TRBJ2-5; 13 bases align to TRBD2. The CDR3 totals 16 residues. Germline V gene sequence: CDR1 PRHDT, CDR2 FYEKMQ (reference sequence). V lost 3 bases, J lost 5 bases, and 6 bases stayed unmatched. The CDR3: CASSFGLAGEGETQYF. The DNA for the CDR3 is TGTGCCAGCAGCTTCGGACTAGCGGGAGAAGGGGAGACCCAGTACTTC.